This T cell receptor beta chain is from a study of cytomegalovirus exposure and HLA in healthy donors. With regard to this clone: Its antigen is not identified.

Amplification used 60 Vbeta primers and 13 Jbeta primers. Profiled with immunoSEQ multiplex PCR; TCRdb holds only in-frame clones, not every one. The sample lists 110,000 to 150,000 clones, about three quarters occurring once. The CDR3 spans 15 residues. V was clipped by 2 bases and J by 4 bases, with 14 bases between them. Germline CDR1 MDHEN, CDR2 SYDVKM. Overall study findings and caveats: Sequencing likely produced, as an artifact, a cluster of highly shared sequence variants. Most CMV-associated TCR beta chains appeared HLA-restricted in a later analysis. Productive status was seen about 90% or about 30% of the time for most TCR beta V segments in an earlier analysis. With later analysis, a missense DCLRE1C variant became linked to TCR beta V- and J-gene trimming.

This chain connects TRBV28 to TRBJ1-2; perhaps TRBD1 as D (6 bases). This TCR derives from a female donor in good health and CMV-seronegative. The material sequenced was PBMCs. CDR3 sequence (DNA): TGTGCCAGCAGTTTACGACAGGCTGAGAGCTATGGCTACACCTTC. It specifies CASSLRQAESYGYTF.